In its sample, the clone carrying this T cell receptor (beta chain) was seen once. Its target is unknown. Trimming left V 1 base short and J 1 base short, with 12 bases between. From germline, CDR1 is SGHDN and CDR2 FVKESK. The CDR3 extends over 16 amino acids. How the authors handled the data: Junction-only immunoSEQ data arrived without quality scores, meaning filtering differed. Data came from immunoSEQ multiplex PCR; TCRdb stores just in-frame clones and leaves some out. From that table come the V and J calls and clone size; the DNA was used to work out D and trimming. The sample shows a few million clones, approximately 93% of them seen only once. Investigators divided CD4+ cells into CD45RA+ naive and CD45RA-negative memory subsets. The data belong to a study of shared clonotypes between healthy human individuals. Study observations and caveats: Sampling covered blood only; tissue repertoires likely differ.

Source material: naive CD4+ T cells from PBMCs. As for subset: CD45RA+ positively selected. The rearrangement links TRBV14 to TRBJ2-3; D not certain. The TCR originated in a man aged 18 to 30 in good health. Some clones in this sample may be carry-over from other donors' samples. The DNA of the CDR3 is TGTGCCAGCAGCCAAGTCTACGTCGACGGCACAGATACGCAGTATTTT. Translating it yields CASSQVYVDGTDTQYF.